One T cell receptor beta chain is described in this entry. As yet, its antigen is unknown. These data belong to a study of T cells in tumors after PD-1 blockade. Turning to the study itself: Some patients also took daily vismodegib 150 mg during anti-PD-1 treatment. Mean per blood sample: about 100,000 templates (about 24,000-290,000), 36,536 unique clonotypes. Findings and limits, study-wide: Some novel exhausted tumor clones appeared in pre-treatment blood, suggesting peripheral recruitment.

Generated by immunoSEQ multiplex PCR, the TCRdb table keeps only in-frame clones and is missing some. Found here are 60,000 to 70,000 clones, approximately 79% of them singletons; the top ten hold about 4.4%. V dropped 2 bases and J dropped 2; count of bases not matched to a gene: 1. The CDR3 totals 14 residues. This clonotype was obtained from a human donor with basal cell carcinoma. This chain connects TRBV5-7 to TRBJ1-2, with TRBD1 identical over 9 bases. TRBV5-7 falls under the ORF class, with uncertain function. Sample: PBMCs, taken after anti-PD-1 treatment. CDR3 sequence reads: CASSFGQGNYGYTF. The CDR3 DNA reads TGTGCCAGCAGCTTCGGACAGGGGAACTATGGCTACACCTTC.